The TCR beta chain under discussion was sequenced for a study of OX40 agonist ivuxolimab in advanced cancers. General study findings and limits: Researchers did not determine the expanded peripheral T cells' antigen specificity.

Using immunoSEQ multiplex PCR, the repertoire was profiled, and TCRdb retains in-frame clones only, with some absent. Here the sample spans some 80,000 clones, roughly four fifths being singletons. Remarks on this clone: Its antigen remains unidentified.

The CDR3 has 14 amino acids. Germline-derived CDR1 and CDR2 are SGHNT and YYREEE (reference sequence). With 5 bases clipped from V and 4 bases from J, the junction kept 6 bases outside the gene matches. This specimen was CD4+ or CD8+ T cells sorted from blood, taken in a trial of the OX40 agonist ivuxolimab. The sequence derives from an adult with an advanced solid tumor such as melanoma, head and neck, liver or kidney cancer. The chain uses TRBV5-4 and TRBJ1-1; 9 bases match TRBD1. CDR3 protein: CASRADRGSTEAFF. The CDR3 bases are TGTGCCAGCAGAGCGGACAGGGGTTCCACTGAAGCTTTCTTT.